Sequencing of this T cell receptor (beta chain) was carried out in a study of control samples from healthy donors and cancer patients. The assay was immunoSEQ multiplex PCR, and TCRdb's table has in-frame clones only and misses some. There are roughly 370,000 clones in the sample; 75% to 95% occur only once, and around 6.4% lies in the top ten. Trimming removed 0 bases at V and 6 bases at J, with 3 bases between. Germline loops: CDR1 LGHNA, CDR2 YNFKEQ. The CDR3 covers 11 residues. The sequence was obtained from a man aged 40-49 years with head and neck cancer. V gene TRBV4-2 combines with J gene TRBJ2-7; no clear D. Material for sequencing was PBMCs. For the CDR3, the DNA is TGTGCCAGCAGCCAAGATACCGAGCAGTACTTC. It yields the protein CASSQDTEQYF.